Shown below are 7 T cell receptor beta chains from a single sample sequenced in a study of T-cell memory formation after mild COVID-19. MiXCR, run by TCRdb on the 5' RACE reads, gives a single entry per CDR3 protein. This sample has some 300,000 distinct CDR3 sequences, with more than 20% found just once. Sample: PBMCs or a T cell subset sorted from them (not recorded which). All receptors derive from a man aged 18 to 30 who had mild COVID-19 (a few samples of this study predate the infection). Cell type and time point are not known.

This chain connects TRBV12-3 or TRBV12-4 to TRBJ1-1; TRBD1 aligns across 10 bases. The CDR3 runs to 15 residues. After removal of 7 bases from V and 7 bases from J, the junction contained 12 bases not matched to a gene. The CDR3 region is CASTRPEGTGVEAFF. The CDR3, as DNA: TGTGCCAGCACCCGTCCCGAGGGGACAGGGGTTGAAGCTTTCTTT.

This clonotype appeared once. The chain joins TRBV5-4 to TRBJ1-2; tentatively, D is TRBD1 (5 bases). V was trimmed by 0 bases and J by 6 bases, leaving 15 bases between them. Germline-derived CDR1 and CDR2 are SGHNT and YYREEE (reference sequence). This CDR3 contains 15 residues. The CDR3, as DNA: TGTGCCAGCAGCTTGGGCGGGGGTCGTGCGGATGGCTACACCTTC. Translating gives CASSLGGGRADGYTF.

V gene TRBV29-1 combines with J gene TRBJ1-1, with a weak D call TRBD1 (6 bases). The CDR3 spans 13 residues. V lost 6 bases and J lost 1, with 12 bases in between. The germline CDR1 and CDR2 sequences are SQVTM and ANQGSEA. CDR3 loop: CSVPDSENTEAFF. The CDR3 bases are TGCAGCGTCCCGGACAGCGAGAACACTGAAGCTTTCTTT.

V and J are TRBV4-2 and TRBJ2-3; TRBD2 matches at 13 bases. The V and J ends lost 1 base and 3 bases, in that order; junction bases with no gene match: 4. The CDR3 length is 17 residues. CDR1 is LGHNA, CDR2 YNFKEQ, per germline. CDR3 DNA: TGTGCCAGCAGCCAAGGGGCACTAGCGGGGGGGACAGATACGCAGTATTTT. It translates to CASSQGALAGGTDTQYF.

This clonotype appeared a few times. The genes are TRBV5-1 and TRBJ1-6, with D uncertain. The V gene's germline CDR1 is SGHRS and CDR2 YFSETQ. The V gene lost 3 bases and the J gene lost 10 bases, with 17 bases spanning the gap. This CDR3 spans 15 amino acids. The CDR3 reads CASSSPGGRGSPLHF. The CDR3 nucleotides read TGCGCCAGCAGCTCACCGGGAGGTAGAGGCTCACCCCTCCACTTT.

Many counts were recorded for this clonotype. This chain connects TRBV4-1 to TRBJ2-6; tentatively, D is TRBD2 (6 bases). CDR1 is MGHRA, CDR2 YSYEKL, per germline. This CDR3 is 19 amino acids long. The V end was cut by 4 bases, the J end by 1 base, with 20 bases between. In DNA form, the CDR3 reads TGCGCCAGCAGCCTTGAGCGGGCGCAGGGTAAATCTGGGGCCAACGTCCTGACTTTC. It codes for CASSLERAQGKSGANVLTF.

This clonotype has ten or more counts. This chain uses TRBV6-6 with TRBJ1-2; the D is unclear. V lost 6 bases and J lost 4, with 12 bases in between. CDR1 is MNHNY, CDR2 SVGAGI, per germline (reference sequence). The CDR3 consists of 13 residues. Here the CDR3 reads CASRTDGLYGYTF. As DNA, the CDR3 is TGTGCCAGCAGAACAGACGGCCTCTATGGCTACACCTTC.